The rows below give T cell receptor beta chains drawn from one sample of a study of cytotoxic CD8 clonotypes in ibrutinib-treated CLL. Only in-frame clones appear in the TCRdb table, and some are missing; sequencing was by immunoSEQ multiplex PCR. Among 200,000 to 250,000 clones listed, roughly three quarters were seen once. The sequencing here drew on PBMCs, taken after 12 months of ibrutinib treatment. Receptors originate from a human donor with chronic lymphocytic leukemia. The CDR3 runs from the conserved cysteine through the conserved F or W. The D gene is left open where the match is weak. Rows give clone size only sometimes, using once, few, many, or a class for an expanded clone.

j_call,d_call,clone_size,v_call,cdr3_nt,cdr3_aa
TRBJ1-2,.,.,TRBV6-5,TGTGCCAGCAGTTACTCGAAGGGGCCCTATGGCTACACCTTC,CASSYSKGPYGYTF
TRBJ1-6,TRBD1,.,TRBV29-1,TGCAGCGCCCTTGTAAGCGGACAGGTGAGGAATTCACCCCTCCACTTT,CSALVSGQVRNSPLHF
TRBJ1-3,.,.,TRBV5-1,TGCGCCAGCAGCTTGGCAGGGGCTAAGGGAAACACCATATATTTT,CASSLAGAKGNTIYF
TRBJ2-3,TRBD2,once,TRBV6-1,TGTGCCAGCAGTGAAGCGCGCGGGGGGGCCACAGATACGCAGTATTTT,CASSEARGGATDTQYF
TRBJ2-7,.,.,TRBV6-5,TGTGCCAGCAGGGGAAACAGAGTCTACGAGCAGTACTTC,CASRGNRVYEQYF
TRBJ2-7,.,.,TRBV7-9,TGTGCCAGCAGCCCCCTGGCAGGGTCTTTCGTTTACGAGCAGTACTTC,CASSPLAGSFVYEQYF
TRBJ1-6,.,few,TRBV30,TGTGCCTGGGTCACAGGGAGCTCCTATAATTCACCCCTCCACTTT,CAWVTGSSYNSPLHF
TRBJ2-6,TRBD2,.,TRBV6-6,TGTGCCAGCAGCCGTTTGGGGGGGGCTGGGGCCAACGTCCTGACTTTC,CASSRLGGAGANVLTF
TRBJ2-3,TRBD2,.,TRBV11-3,TGTGCCAGCAGCTTTGGGACTAGCGGGTCGACAGATACGCAGTATTTT,CASSFGTSGSTDTQYF
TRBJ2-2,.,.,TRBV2,TGTGCCAGCAGGGGGGTCCTGAACACCGGGGAGCTGTTTTTT,CASRGVLNTGELFF
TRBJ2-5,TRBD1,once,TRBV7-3,TGTGCCAGCAGCCAGGGACAGGGTCGAGAGACCCAGTACTTC,CASSQGQGRETQYF
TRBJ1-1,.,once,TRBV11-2,TGTGCCAGCAGCTTCTCCCCGGGGGGCACTGAAGCTTTCTTT,CASSFSPGGTEAFF
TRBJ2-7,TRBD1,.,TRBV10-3,TGTGCCATCAGTGATCCGGGACAGAGCTCCTACGAGCAGTACTTC,CAISDPGQSSYEQYF
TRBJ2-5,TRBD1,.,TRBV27,TGTGCCAGCAGCCACGGGACAGGGGGTTTCGGAGAGACCCAGTACTTC,CASSHGTGGFGETQYF
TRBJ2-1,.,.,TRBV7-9,TGTGCCAGCAGCGCCCGGTTGGACACCACCTACAATGAGCAGTTCTTC,CASSARLDTTYNEQFF
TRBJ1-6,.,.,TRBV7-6,TGTGCCAGCAAGCGGGCTAATTCACCCCTCCACTTT,CASKRANSPLHF
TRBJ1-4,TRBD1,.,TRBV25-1,TGTGCCAGCAGTGACCCGGGACAGTGGGTTGAAAAACTGTTTTTT,CASSDPGQWVEKLFF
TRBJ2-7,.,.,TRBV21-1,TGTGCCAGCATTGGGACAGGGTCCACCTACGAGCAGTACTTC,CASIGTGSTYEQYF
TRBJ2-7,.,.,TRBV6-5,TGTGCCAGCAGCCCGGGGACGGGTTCGGACGAGCAGTACTTC,CASSPGTGSDEQYF
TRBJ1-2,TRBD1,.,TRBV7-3,TGTGCCAGCAGCCGGGGACAGGGGTCGGATGGCTACACCTTC,CASSRGQGSDGYTF
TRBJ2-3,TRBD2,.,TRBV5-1,TGCGCCAGCAGCCCAGGGACTAGCGGGCCCACAGATACGCAGTATTTT,CASSPGTSGPTDTQYF
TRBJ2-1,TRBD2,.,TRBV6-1,TGTGCCAGCAGTGAACGCTGGGCGGGGGATGAGCAGTTCTTC,CASSERWAGDEQFF
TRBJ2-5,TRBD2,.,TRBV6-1,TGTGCCAGCAGTGGAACTAGCGGGGGAGAGACCCAGTACTTC,CASSGTSGGETQYF
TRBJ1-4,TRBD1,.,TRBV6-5,TGTGCCAGCAGTACCACAGGGGTAGGGGAAAAACTGTTTTTT,CASSTTGVGEKLFF
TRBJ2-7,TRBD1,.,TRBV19,TGTGCCAGTAGAAAACAGGGGGCATTGTACGAGCAGTACTTC,CASRKQGALYEQYF
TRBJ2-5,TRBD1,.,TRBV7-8,TGTGCCAGCAGCTTAGCGGCGACAGGGGCGGAGACCCAGTACTTC,CASSLAATGAETQYF
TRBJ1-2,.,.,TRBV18,TGTGCCAGCTCCTCGGACAGCAACTATGGCTACACCTTC,CASSSDSNYGYTF
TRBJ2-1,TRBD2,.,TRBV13,TGTGCCAGCAGCTTTAGCGGGGGGGCCCTGCGTGAGCAGTTCTTC,CASSFSGGALREQFF
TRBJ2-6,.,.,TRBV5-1,TGCGCCAGCGGAACAGGGTTTGGGGCCAACGTCCTGACTTTC,CASGTGFGANVLTF
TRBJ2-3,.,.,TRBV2,TGTGCCAGCAGGAGAGGGTACGCAGATACGCAGTATTTT,CASRRGYADTQYF
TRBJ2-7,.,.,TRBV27,TGTGCCAGCAGTTTATGGGGCAGAAACTACGAGCAGTACTTC,CASSLWGRNYEQYF
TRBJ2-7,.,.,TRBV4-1,TGCGCCAGCAGCCAAGGAGTGGGGTTCGAGCAGTACTTC,CASSQGVGFEQYF
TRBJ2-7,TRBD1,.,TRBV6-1,TGTGCCAGCAGGGTGGACAGGGGAGACCACGAGCAGTACTTC,CASRVDRGDHEQYF
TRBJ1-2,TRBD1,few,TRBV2,TGTGCCAGCAGTCTTATTGGACAGGGTTTTATTAACTATGGCTACACCTTC,CASSLIGQGFINYGYTF
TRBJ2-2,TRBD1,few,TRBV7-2,TGTGCCAGCAGCCGCCCGACGGGACAGGGAACCGGGGAGCTGTTTTTT,CASSRPTGQGTGELFF
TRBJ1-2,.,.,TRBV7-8,TGTGCCAGCAGCTTATCTTCGGATGGCTACACCTTC,CASSLSSDGYTF
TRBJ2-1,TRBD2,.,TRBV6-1,TGTGCCAGCATGTCGGGGACTAGCGGCGATGAGCAGTTCTTC,CASMSGTSGDEQFF
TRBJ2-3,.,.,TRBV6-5,TGTGCCACCTTCCGTGATGGGGCAGATACGCAGTATTTT,CATFRDGADTQYF
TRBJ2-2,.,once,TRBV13,TGTGCCAGCCCCGGCCCCCGGGGAGACACCGGGGAGCTGTTTTTT,CASPGPRGDTGELFF
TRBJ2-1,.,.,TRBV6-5,TGTGCCAGCAGCTTCGGGGGCGGGGATGTGCAGTTCTTC,CASSFGGGDVQFF
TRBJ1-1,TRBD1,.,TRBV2,TGTGCCAGCGGACAGGACAGGACGACCGGGGACACTGAAGCTTTCTTT,CASGQDRTTGDTEAFF
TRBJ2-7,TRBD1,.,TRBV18,TGTGCCAGCTCACTTACAGGGGTGTGGACCTCCTACGAGCAGTACTTC,CASSLTGVWTSYEQYF
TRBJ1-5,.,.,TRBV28,TGTGCCAGCAGTTTCCCTAGTCAGCCCCAGCATTTT,CASSFPSQPQHF
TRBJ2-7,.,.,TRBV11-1,TGTGCCAGCAGTCGATGGGGGCAGAACTCCTACGAGCAGTACTTC,CASSRWGQNSYEQYF